This record looks at one T cell receptor (beta chain) sequence and its context. This specimen comes from a study of technical replicates of blood from several donors. The protocol was immunoSEQ multiplex PCR, while the TCRdb copy is restricted to in-frame clones and leaves out a portion. The sample includes fewer than 100,000 clones, approximately 90% of them seen just once. The CDR3 covers 15 residues. Germline assignment: CDR1 SGHRS and CDR2 YFSETQ. Trimming removed 6 bases from V and 7 bases from J; junction bases left unmatched: 11. Sequencing used T cells isolated from PBMCs. The sequence was obtained from a human donor in good health. The chain employs TRBV5-1 and TRBJ2-1; 9 bases are shared with TRBD2. CDR3 protein: CASNPKYSGSNEQFF. The CDR3 DNA is TGCGCCAGCAACCCAAAATATAGCGGGAGTAATGAGCAGTTCTTC.